The TCR beta chain under discussion was sequenced for a study of CD8+CD57+ T cells in acquired aplastic anemia. To note about this clonotype: Its antigen is unknown.

Germline CDR1 and CDR2: SGHDT and YYEEEE. The CDR3 contains 11 residues. The ends were cut back, 9 bases at V and 5 bases at J, with 12 bases in the middle. Both TCR beta VDJ combination and CDR3 sequence profiling were carried out. Genomic DNA was the template for this profiling. Using its own MiXCR run on the reads, TCRdb lists one record per CDR3 protein. The repertoire holds approximately 250,000 distinct CDR3 sequences, roughly 80% seen once, with 35% to 50% in the top ten. An expansion of CD8+CD57+ cells by flow cytometry had been shown in patients chosen for sequencing. Findings of the study overall: A significant difference in CD8+ Simpson's diversity between patients and controls was not found.

This chain uses TRBV5-6 with TRBJ2-7; D remains unclear. This receptor was obtained from a human donor with aplastic anemia. The specimen was sorted CD4+, CD8+, or CD8+CD57+ T cells (not recorded which) from PBMCs. The CDR3 sequence is CAISEANEQYF. The CDR3 region has the DNA TGTGCCATCAGTGAGGCTAACGAGCAGTACTTC.